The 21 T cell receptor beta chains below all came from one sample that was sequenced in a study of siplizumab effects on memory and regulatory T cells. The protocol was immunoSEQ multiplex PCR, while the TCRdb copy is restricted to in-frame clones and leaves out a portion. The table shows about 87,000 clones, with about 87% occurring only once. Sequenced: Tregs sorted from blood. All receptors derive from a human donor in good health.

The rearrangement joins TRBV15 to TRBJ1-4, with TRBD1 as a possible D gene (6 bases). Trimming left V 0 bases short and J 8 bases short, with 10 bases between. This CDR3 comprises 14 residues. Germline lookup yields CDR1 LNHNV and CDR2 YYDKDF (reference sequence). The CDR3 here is CATSRDLGAEKLFF. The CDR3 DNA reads TGTGCCACCAGCAGAGATTTGGGGGCGGAAAAACTGTTTTTT.

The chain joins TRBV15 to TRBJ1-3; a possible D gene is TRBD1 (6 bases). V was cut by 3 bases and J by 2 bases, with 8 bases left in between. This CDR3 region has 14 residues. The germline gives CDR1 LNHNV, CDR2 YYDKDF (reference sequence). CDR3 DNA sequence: TGTGCCACCAGCAGGGACAGCCCTGGAAACACCATATATTTT. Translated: CATSRDSPGNTIYF.

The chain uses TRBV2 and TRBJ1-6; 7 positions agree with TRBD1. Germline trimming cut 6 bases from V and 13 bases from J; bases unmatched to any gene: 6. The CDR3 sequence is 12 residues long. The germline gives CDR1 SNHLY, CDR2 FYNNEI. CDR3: CASRALQGPLHF. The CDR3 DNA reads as TGTGCCAGCAGGGCCCTACAGGGGCCCCTCCACTTT. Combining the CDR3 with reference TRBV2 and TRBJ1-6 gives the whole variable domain EPEVTQTPSHQVTQMGQEVILRCVPISNHLYFYWYRQILGQKVEFLVSFYNNEISEKSEIFDDQFSVERPDGSNFTLKIRSTKLEDSAMYFCASRALQGPLHFGNGTRLTVT.

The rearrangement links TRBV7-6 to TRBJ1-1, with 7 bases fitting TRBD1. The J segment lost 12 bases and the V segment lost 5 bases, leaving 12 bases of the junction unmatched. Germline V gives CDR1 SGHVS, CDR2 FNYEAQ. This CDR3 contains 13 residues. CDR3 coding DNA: TGTGCCAGCAGCCCTATGACAGGGAAATGGACTTTCTTT. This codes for CASSPMTGKWTFF.

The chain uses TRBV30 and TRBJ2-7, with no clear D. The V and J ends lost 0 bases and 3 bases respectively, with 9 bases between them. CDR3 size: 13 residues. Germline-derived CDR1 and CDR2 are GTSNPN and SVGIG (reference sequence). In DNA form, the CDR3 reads TGTGCCTGGAGTGTTAACACGGGCTACGAGCAGTACTTC. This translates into CAWSVNTGYEQYF. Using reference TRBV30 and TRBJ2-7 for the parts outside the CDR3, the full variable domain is SQTIHQWPATLVQPVGSPLSLECTVEGTSNPNLYWYRQAAGRGLQLLFYSVGIGQISSEVPQNLSASRPQDRQFILSSKKLLLSDSGFYLCAWSVNTGYEQYFGPGTRLTVT.

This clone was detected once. The CDR3 region has the DNA TGTGCCAGCAGCTTGATTGCGTCTCCACGTGAAGCTTTCTTT. This sequence encodes CASSLIASPREAFF. The chain joins TRBV5-6 to TRBJ1-1; D is uncertain. The CDR3 extends over 14 amino acids. Trimming pared 1 base from V and 7 bases from J, leaving 14 bases between. Germline V CDR1 and CDR2: SGHDT, YYEEEE.

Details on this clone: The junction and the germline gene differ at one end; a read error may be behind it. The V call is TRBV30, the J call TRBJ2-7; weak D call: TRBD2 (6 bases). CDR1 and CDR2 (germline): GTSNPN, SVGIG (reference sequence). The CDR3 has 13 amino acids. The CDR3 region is CAWSWEATNEQIF. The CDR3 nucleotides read TGTGCCTGGTCATGGGAGGCCACCAATGAGCAGATCTTC.

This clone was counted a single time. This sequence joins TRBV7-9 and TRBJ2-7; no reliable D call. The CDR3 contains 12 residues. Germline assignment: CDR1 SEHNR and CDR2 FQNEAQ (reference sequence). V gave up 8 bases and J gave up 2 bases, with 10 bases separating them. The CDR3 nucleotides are TGTGCCAGCCGTCGGTCGACCTACGAGCAGTACTTC. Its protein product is CASRRSTYEQYF. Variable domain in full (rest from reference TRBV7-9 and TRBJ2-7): DTGVSQNPRHKITKRGQNVTFRCDPISEHNRLYWYRQTLGQGPEFLTYFQNEAQLEKSRLLSDRFSAERPKGSFSTLEIQRTEQGDSAMYLCASRRSTYEQYFGPGTRLTVT.

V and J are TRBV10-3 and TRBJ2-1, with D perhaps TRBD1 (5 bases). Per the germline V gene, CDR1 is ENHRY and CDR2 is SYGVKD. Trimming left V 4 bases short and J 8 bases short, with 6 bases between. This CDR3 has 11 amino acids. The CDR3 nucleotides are TGTGCCATCAGTGGGGGCGATGAGCAGTTCTTC. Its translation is CAISGGDEQFF.

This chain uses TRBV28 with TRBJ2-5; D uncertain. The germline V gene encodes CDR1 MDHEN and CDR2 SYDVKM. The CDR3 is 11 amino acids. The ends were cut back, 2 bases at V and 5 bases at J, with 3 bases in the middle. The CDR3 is CASSLGETQYF. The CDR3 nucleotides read TGTGCCAGCAGTTTAGGGGAGACCCAGTACTTC. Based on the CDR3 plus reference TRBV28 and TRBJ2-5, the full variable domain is DVKVTQSSRYLVKRTGEKVFLECVQDMDHENMFWYRQDPGLGLRLIYFSYDVKMKEKGDIPEGYSVSREKKERFSLILESASTNQTSMYLCASSLGETQYFGPGTRLLVL.

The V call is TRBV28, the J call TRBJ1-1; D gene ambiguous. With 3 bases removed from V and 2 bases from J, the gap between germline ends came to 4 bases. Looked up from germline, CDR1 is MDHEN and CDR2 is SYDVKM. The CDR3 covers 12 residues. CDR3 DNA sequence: TGTGCCAGCAGTTTGACCAACACTGAAGCTTTCTTT. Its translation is CASSLTNTEAFF.

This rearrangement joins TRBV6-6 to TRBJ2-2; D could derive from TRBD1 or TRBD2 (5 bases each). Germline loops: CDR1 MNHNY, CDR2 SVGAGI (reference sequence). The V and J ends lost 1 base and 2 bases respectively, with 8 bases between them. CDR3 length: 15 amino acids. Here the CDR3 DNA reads TGTGCCAGCAGTTACTTTGGGGGTAACACCGGGGAGCTGTTTTTT. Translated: CASSYFGGNTGELFF.

The CDR3 spells CATQTLRTGVNSPLHF. Here the CDR3 DNA reads TGTGCCACCCAGACCCTGAGGACAGGGGTGAATTCACCCCTCCACTTT. The chain recombines TRBV28 with TRBJ1-6; 9 nucleotides match TRBD1. Germline CDR1 is MDHEN and CDR2 is SYDVKM. The CDR3 has 16 amino acids. Losses at the gene ends were 10 bases for V and 7 bases for J; bases not matched to a gene: 14.

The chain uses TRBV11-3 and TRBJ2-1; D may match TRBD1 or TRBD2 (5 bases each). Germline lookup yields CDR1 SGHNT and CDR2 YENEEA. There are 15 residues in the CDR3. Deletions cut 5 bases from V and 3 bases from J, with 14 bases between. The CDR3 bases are TGTGCCAGCAGCCCCAGGGAACTAGGCTACAATGAGCAGTTCTTC. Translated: CASSPRELGYNEQFF.

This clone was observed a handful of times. The CDR3 sequence is CASSFLLFDLAGGEGEQYF. CDR3 coding DNA: TGTGCCAGCAGTTTCCTGCTATTTGATCTAGCGGGGGGGGAGGGCGAGCAGTACTTC. The rearrangement links TRBV27 to TRBJ2-7; 12 positions match TRBD2. This CDR3 is 19 amino acids long. With V trimmed by 3 bases and J by 6 bases, 18 bases remained unmatched. The germline V gene has CDR1 MNHEY and CDR2 SMNVEV (reference sequence).

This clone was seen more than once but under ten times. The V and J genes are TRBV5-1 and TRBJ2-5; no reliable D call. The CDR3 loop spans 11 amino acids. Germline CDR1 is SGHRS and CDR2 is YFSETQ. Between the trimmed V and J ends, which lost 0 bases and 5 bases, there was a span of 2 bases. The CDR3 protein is CASSLEETQYF. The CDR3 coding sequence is TGCGCCAGCAGCTTGGAGGAGACCCAGTACTTC.

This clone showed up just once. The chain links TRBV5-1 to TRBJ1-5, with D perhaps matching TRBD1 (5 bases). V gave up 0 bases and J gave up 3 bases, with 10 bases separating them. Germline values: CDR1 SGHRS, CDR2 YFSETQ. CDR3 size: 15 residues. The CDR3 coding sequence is TGCGCCAGCAGCTTGGATGGGGGTCCCAATCAGCCCCAGCATTTT. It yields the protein CASSLDGGPNQPQHF.

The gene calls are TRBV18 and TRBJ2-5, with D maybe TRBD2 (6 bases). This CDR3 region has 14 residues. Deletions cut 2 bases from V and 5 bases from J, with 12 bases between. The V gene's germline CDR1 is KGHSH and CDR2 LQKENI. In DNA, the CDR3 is TGTGCCAGCTCACCAAGGGACTTAACGGAGACCCAGTACTTC. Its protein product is CASSPRDLTETQYF.

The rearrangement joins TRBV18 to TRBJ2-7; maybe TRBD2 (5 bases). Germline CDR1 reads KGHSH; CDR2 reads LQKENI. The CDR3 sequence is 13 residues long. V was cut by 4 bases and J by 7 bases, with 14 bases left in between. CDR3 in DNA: TGTGCCAGCTCACGTACACTAGGCGCGGAGCAGTACTTC. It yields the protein CASSRTLGAEQYF. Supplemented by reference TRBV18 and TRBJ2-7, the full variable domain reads NAGVMQNPRHLVRRRGQEARLRCSPMKGHSHVYWYRQLPEEGLKFMVYLQKENIIDESGMPKERFSAEFPKEGPSILRIQQVVRGDSAAYFCASSRTLGAEQYFGPGTRLTVT.

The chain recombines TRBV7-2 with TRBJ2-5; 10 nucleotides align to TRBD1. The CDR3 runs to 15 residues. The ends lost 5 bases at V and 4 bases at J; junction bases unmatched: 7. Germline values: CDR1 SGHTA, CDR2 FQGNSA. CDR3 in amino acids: CASSPPRTGGETQYF. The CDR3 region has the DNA TGTGCCAGCAGCCCACCGAGGACAGGGGGAGAGACCCAGTACTTC.

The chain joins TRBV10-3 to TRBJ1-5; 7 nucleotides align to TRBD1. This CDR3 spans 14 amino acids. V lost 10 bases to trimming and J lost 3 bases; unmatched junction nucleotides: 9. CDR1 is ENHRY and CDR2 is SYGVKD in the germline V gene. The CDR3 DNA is TGTGCCACCCGAGGGGGGACAGCCAATCAGCCCCAGCATTTT. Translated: CATRGGTANQPQHF.